This section outlines one T cell receptor beta chain sequence together with its context. Its antigen is not known. Trimming took 1 base from V and 8 from J; bases not matched to a gene: 8. The CDR3 loop spans 15 amino acids. The data are from a study of T-cell memory formation after mild COVID-19. Constant-segment primers were used for 5'RACE, and the resulting TCR alpha and TCR beta cDNA libraries carried sample barcodes and UMIs. TCRdb used MiXCR to reprocess the 5' RACE reads, holding one entry per CDR3 protein. The data contain around 410,000 distinct CDR3 sequences, 23% of them seen just once; the ten biggest clones take up about 12%. General study findings and limits: Detection of some responders pre-infection suggested pre-existing cross-reactive memory T cells participated. Proof of SARS-CoV-2 specificity was absent for the second-wave clones that crested on day 37. Clones contracting day 15 to 85 were balanced CD4/CD8; later expanders leaned CD4+.

The V call is TRBV12-3 or TRBV12-4, the J call TRBJ1-2; 9 positions agree with TRBD1. The sequenced material came from PBMCs or a T cell subset sorted from them (not recorded which). This sequence originates from an adult woman who had mild COVID-19 (a few samples of this study predate the infection). Cell type and time point are not known. CDR3 protein: CASSLGPGTGKGYTF. In nucleotides, the CDR3 is TGTGCCAGCAGTTTAGGACCCGGGACAGGGAAGGGCTACACCTTC.